This T cell receptor beta chain was retrieved from a study of T cell responses to AZD1222 COVID-19 vaccine. Across the study: The study pooled second doses at about 4 or about 12 weeks. Study results and caveats: Spike was spanned by vaccine-associated CD4 TCRs, which were dominant at 160-218 and 743-854. In a largely white British group with more females than males, clonal diversity was possibly underestimated.

Measured with immunoSEQ multiplex PCR; TCRdb has only the in-frame clones, and not every one. The sample holds 150,000 or so clones, 93% seen once. Germline V lookup: CDR1 MRHNA, CDR2 SNTAGT. With V trimmed by 2 bases and J by 0 bases, 1 base remained unmatched. The CDR3 consists of 15 residues. Only a few counts were recorded for this clone. The antigen remains undetermined. V is TRBV6-4 and J is TRBJ2-3, with 8 positions matching TRBD1. Sample: peripheral blood, taken on day 0 of AZD1222 vaccination. The receptor was isolated from an adult in good health. In DNA form, the CDR3 reads TGTGCCAGCAGTGACACAGGGGGTAGCACAGATACGCAGTATTTT. It is translated as CASSDTGGSTDTQYF.